This TCR beta chain stems from a study of response to subunit inactivated influenza vaccine. Overall study results and limits: Authors suggested few new T cells are recruited by each seasonal influenza vaccination.

TCRdb fed the RT-PCR reads into MiXCR, producing one record per CDR3 protein. The profile shows 500,000 to 600,000 distinct CDR3 sequences, about an eighth of them singletons. The CDR3 totals 12 residues. V trimming: 6 bases; J trimming: 3 bases; junction bases outside the gene matches: 4. The germline V gene has CDR1 DFQATT and CDR2 SNEGSKA (reference sequence). In regard to this clonotype: Its antigen is not identified.

Sequences were derived from PBMCs from blood, sampled roughly 48 days after vaccination. The source is a man aged 50-59 years who received an inactivated influenza vaccine. The chain has TRBV20-1 and TRBJ1-2; 7 bases map to TRBD1. This chain's CDR3 is CSAQGGHYGYTF. For the CDR3, the DNA is TGCAGTGCGCAAGGGGGCCACTATGGCTACACCTTC.